The rows below give T cell receptor beta chains drawn from one sample of a study of molecular identifiers for immune sequencing clone quantification. TCRdb analysed the PCR reads with MiXCR anew, one entry per CDR3 protein. Of about 630,000 distinct CDR3 sequences listed, about 25% are singletons. The sample comprised naive CD8+ T cells from blood, with Jurkat cell RNA spiked in. These receptors were taken from a human donor in good health. Some libraries in this study had Jurkat cell RNA spiked in. The CDR3 runs from the conserved cysteine through the conserved F or W. A D gene is named only where the DNA matches it firmly. Clone size is shown for a subset of rows, as once, few, many or a class of expanded clone.

clone_size	v_call	cdr3_length	d_call	j_call	cdr3_aa	cdr3_nt
NA	TRBV20-1	13	TRBD1	TRBJ2-3	CSATSDREDTQYF	TGCAGTGCCACTTCTGACAGGGAAGATACGCAGTATTTT
many	TRBV4-2	14	NA	TRBJ2-4	CASSQATSRNIQYF	TGTGCCAGCAGCCAAGCCACCTCCCGAAACATTCAGTACTTC
NA	TRBV6-2/TRBV6-3	13	NA	TRBJ1-2	CASSPGKYYGYTF	TGTGCCAGCAGTCCCGGCAAGTACTATGGCTACACCTTC
many	TRBV28	17	TRBD2	TRBJ2-3	CASSSRVAGNPADTQYF	TGTGCCAGCAGTTCCCGGGTAGCGGGAAATCCTGCAGATACGCAGTATTTT
many	TRBV5-1	12	TRBD2	TRBJ2-7	CASSFREAEQYF	TGCGCCAGCAGCTTTCGGGAGGCCGAGCAGTACTTC
few	TRBV18	12	TRBD2	TRBJ2-3	CASSLASGSVHF	TGTGCCAGCTCACTCGCTAGCGGGAGTGTACATTTT
few	TRBV13	15	NA	TRBJ2-3	CASSPGRGSTDTQYF	TGTGCCAGCAGCCCGGGACGGGGAAGCACAGATACGCAGTATTTT
many	TRBV30	13	NA	TRBJ2-3	CAWSPGTADTQYF	TGTGCCTGGAGTCCCGGGACTGCAGATACGCAGTATTTT
many	TRBV4-3	16	NA	TRBJ2-1	CASSQDNYGAYNEQFF	TGCGCCAGCAGCCAAGATAACTACGGGGCTTACAATGAGCAGTTCTTC
few	TRBV27	16	NA	TRBJ2-1	CASSLVSPNPYNEQFF	TGTGCCAGCAGTTTAGTCTCACCTAACCCTTACAATGAGCAGTTCTTC
few	TRBV7-9	15	TRBD1	TRBJ1-1	CASSQGTGTNTEAFF	TGTGCCAGCAGCCAGGGGACAGGGACGAACACTGAAGCTTTCTTT
NA	TRBV29-1	14	NA	TRBJ1-2	CSVEVAAGRYGYTF	TGCAGCGTTGAAGTTGCAGCAGGGCGTTATGGCTACACCTTC
many	TRBV5-1	16	NA	TRBJ2-5	CASSLVFEDVQETQYF	TGCGCCAGCAGCCTGGTTTTTGAGGACGTACAAGAGACCCAGTACTTC
few	TRBV29-1	14	NA	TRBJ2-1	CSVFPGPLGNEQFF	TGCAGCGTATTTCCGGGACCGCTTGGCAATGAGCAGTTCTTC
many	TRBV7-9	14	NA	TRBJ2-3	CASSFVRDGDTQYF	TGTGCCAGCAGCTTTGTCAGGGATGGAGATACGCAGTATTTT
few	TRBV6-5	16	TRBD2	TRBJ2-1	CASSPEASGDSDEQFF	TGTGCCAGCAGCCCTGAGGCTAGCGGGGATAGCGATGAGCAGTTCTTC